The entry that follows covers one T cell receptor (beta chain) sequence. The antigen is undetermined. The data were obtained in a study of monozygotic twins with inflammatory bowel disease. Study conclusions and caveats: Repertoire likeness was no different across concordant and discordant twins, perhaps owing to restricted power. Among the T cells, different subtypes could not be distinguished.

The CDR3 runs to 16 residues. CDR1 is LNHDA and CDR2 is SQIVND in the germline V gene (reference sequence). The unique tags termed UMIs, each holding a 6-nucleotide sample barcode, were added by means of template switching. Nested PCRs of approximately 16 and 10 cycles, two in total, were run on TCRalpha and TCRbeta cDNA. TCRdb reanalyzed the 5' RACE reads, giving one entry per CDR3 protein sequence and no DNA. The sample shows fewer than 550,000 distinct CDR3 sequences, and 2.4% sits with its ten largest clones. The sequence derives from a human donor with ulcerative colitis or Crohn's disease, or a healthy co-twin of an affected twin (not recorded which). The chain recombines TRBV19 with TRBJ2-6; TCRdb returns TRBD1, unconfirmable since there is no DNA. Sequenced material: blood. The chain's CDR3 is CASSMFGARGANVLTF.